This T cell receptor (beta chain) was observed in a study of neurological immune-mediated disorders. Notes on the study in general: No expanded-clone CDR3 amino acid sequence recurred across subjects, suggesting private TCR-beta repertoires.

In its sample, this clonotype was seen many times. The antigen is undetermined. The cDNA was produced through 5'RACE with 10-nucleotide random UMIs. TCRdb reprocessed the 5' RACE reads via MiXCR and lists one record per CDR3 protein. The profile shows about 66,000 distinct CDR3 sequences, around 4.2% of them singletons. Unsorted libraries were generated from 2 million PBMCs. These cells had been stored in RNAlater at -80 C. This CDR3 contains 14 residues. Germline lookup yields CDR1 SGHTA and CDR2 FQGTGA. The ends were cut back, 5 bases at V and 0 bases at J, with 9 bases in the middle. Source material: PBMCs. The chain joins TRBV7-3 to TRBJ2-3; TRBD1 might be the D (6 bases). This receptor was obtained from a young man with multiple sclerosis. In DNA, the CDR3 is TGTGCCAGCAGCCGGGACAATAGCACAGATACGCAGTATTTT. Translating it yields CASSRDNSTDTQYF.